The T cell receptor (beta chain) under discussion was sequenced for a study of control samples from healthy donors and cancer patients. CDR3 length equals 18 residues. CDR1 LGHNA and CDR2 YNFKEQ come from the germline V gene. The V segment lost 1 base and the J segment 0 bases; nucleotides outside the gene matches: 9. Some clones are missing from TCRdb's copy, which holds only in-frame ones; the method was immunoSEQ multiplex PCR. The data show about 120,000 clones, with more than 80% seen just once and approximately 39% held by the top ten. The source material was blood. The TCR comes from a man in his forties or fifties in good health. The rearrangement links TRBV4-2 to TRBJ2-7; 10 bases agree with TRBD2. Here the CDR3 reads CASSQGPSGGGSSYEQYF. For the CDR3, the DNA is TGTGCCAGCAGCCAAGGGCCTAGCGGGGGAGGGAGCTCCTACGAGCAGTACTTC.